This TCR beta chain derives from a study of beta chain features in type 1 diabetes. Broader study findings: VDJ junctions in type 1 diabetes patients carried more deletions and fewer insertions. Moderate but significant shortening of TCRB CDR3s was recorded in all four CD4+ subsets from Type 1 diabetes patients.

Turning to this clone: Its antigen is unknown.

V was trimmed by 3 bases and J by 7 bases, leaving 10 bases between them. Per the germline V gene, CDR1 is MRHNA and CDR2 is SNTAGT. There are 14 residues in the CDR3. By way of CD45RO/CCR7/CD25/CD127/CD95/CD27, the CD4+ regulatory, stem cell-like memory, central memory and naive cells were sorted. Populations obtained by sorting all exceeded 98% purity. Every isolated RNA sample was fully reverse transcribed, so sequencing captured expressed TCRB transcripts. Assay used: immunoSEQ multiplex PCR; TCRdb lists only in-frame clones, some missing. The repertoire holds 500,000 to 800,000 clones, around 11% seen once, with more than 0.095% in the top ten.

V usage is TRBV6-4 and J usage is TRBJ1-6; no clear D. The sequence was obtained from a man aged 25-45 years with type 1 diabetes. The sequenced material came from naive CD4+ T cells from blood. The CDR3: CASSENGENSPLHF. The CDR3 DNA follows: TGTGCCAGCAGTGAGAACGGTGAGAATTCACCCCTCCACTTT.